These 21 T cell receptor beta chains came from one sample sequenced in a study of T-cell memory formation after mild COVID-19. Each CDR3 protein is one row after TCRdb ran MiXCR on the 5' RACE reads. This sample has roughly 110,000 distinct CDR3 sequences, with around 15% found just once. The sequencing sample was made of PBMCs or a T cell subset sorted from them (not recorded which). These receptors were collected from an adult woman who had mild COVID-19 (a few samples of this study predate the infection). Cell type and time point are not known.

This sequence joins TRBV6-5 and TRBJ1-1; tentatively, D is TRBD1 (5 bases). The CDR3 covers 15 residues. V lost 0 bases and J lost 4, with 12 bases in between. In germline, CDR1 is MNHEY, CDR2 SVGAGI. CDR3 region: CASSYSTFQGTEAFF. The CDR3 nucleotides read TGTGCCAGCAGTTACTCGACGTTTCAGGGCACTGAAGCTTTCTTT.

This clonotype showed up just a few times. V usage is TRBV30 and J usage is TRBJ1-6; no clear D gene. CDR3 length: 13 residues. Trimming shortened V by 4 bases and J by 0 bases, and 4 bases separated the two germline ends. Germline V gene data show CDR1 as GTSNPN and CDR2 as SVGIG (reference sequence). CDR3 residues: CAWTSSYNSPLHF. CDR3 sequence (DNA): TGTGCCTGGACCAGCTCCTATAATTCACCCCTCCACTTT.

This clonotype was counted at least ten times. This sequence joins TRBV7-9 and TRBJ2-1; TRBD2 matches 10 bases. Germline loops: CDR1 SEHNR, CDR2 FQNEAQ (reference sequence). V lost 2 bases, J lost 8 bases, and 6 bases stayed unmatched. The CDR3 is made up of 15 amino acids. CDR3 sequence (DNA): TGTGCCAGCAGCTTACTAGCGGGAGAAATCGATGAGCAGTTCTTC. Translation: CASSLLAGEIDEQFF.

The V call is TRBV12-3 or TRBV12-4, the J call TRBJ2-3; 8 nucleotides line up with TRBD2. Trimming took 6 bases from V and 5 from J; bases not matched to a gene: 10. This CDR3 comprises 15 residues. The CDR3 region is CASSHAGGRRDTQYF. The CDR3 DNA sequence: TGTGCCAGCAGCCACGCGGGGGGCCGGCGAGATACGCAGTATTTT.

The rearrangement uses TRBV7-9 and TRBJ2-7, with 11 bases identical to TRBD2. The CDR3 sequence is 15 residues long. Trimming removed 1 base from V and 7 bases from J; junction bases left unmatched: 6. Germline assignment: CDR1 SEHNR and CDR2 FQNEAQ (reference sequence). This CDR3 is CASSLGETSGKEQYF. CDR3 DNA: TGTGCCAGCAGCTTAGGTGAGACTAGCGGGAAAGAGCAGTACTTC.

The chain uses TRBV2 and TRBJ2-7; a weak D match, TRBD2 (6 bases). V lost 4 bases to trimming and J lost 1 base, with 8 bases between them. CDR3 size: 13 residues. CDR1 is SNHLY, CDR2 FYNNEI, per germline. In DNA form, the CDR3 reads TGTGCCAGCAGTGGCGGGGCTTCCTACGAGCAGTACTTC. Translation: CASSGGASYEQYF.

This clonotype has ten or more counts. This sequence joins TRBV7-9 and TRBJ2-7; unclear D gene. Trimming left V 4 bases short and J 2 bases short, with 9 bases between. This CDR3 contains 13 residues. Germline CDR1 SEHNR, CDR2 FQNEAQ (reference sequence). CDR3 in amino acids: CASSSHGAYEQYF. The CDR3 DNA is TGTGCCAGCAGCTCTCACGGAGCCTACGAGCAGTACTTC.

In this sample, this clonotype turned up a few times. The genes are TRBV12-3 or TRBV12-4 and TRBJ2-1, with no clear D. CDR3 length: 12 residues. The germline V and J ends were trimmed by 5 bases and 10 bases, with 12 bases remaining between them. Here the CDR3 DNA reads TGTGCCAGCAGTAACCCACCGGGCGAGCAGTTCTTC. It codes for CASSNPPGEQFF.

The table lists this clonotype with many counts. The chain links TRBV4-3 to TRBJ2-1; no clear D gene. The V and J ends lost 1 base and 3 bases respectively, with 4 bases between them. Germline CDR1 and CDR2: LGHNA and YSLEER. The CDR3 length is 13 residues. The CDR3 sequence: CASSQGVYNEQFF. The CDR3 coding sequence is TGCGCCAGCAGCCAAGGAGTCTACAATGAGCAGTTCTTC.

This clonotype was recorded a few times. The DNA of the CDR3 is TGTGCCAGCAGTTTACCCCACACCCTTAGCACAGATACGCAGTATTTT. Protein: CASSLPHTLSTDTQYF. The rearrangement uses TRBV12-3 or TRBV12-4 and TRBJ2-3; D not resolved. V lost 2 bases and J lost 0, with 12 bases in between. This CDR3 contains 16 residues.

This clonotype turned up a few times. This chain connects TRBV9 to TRBJ2-2; D is undetermined. Per germline, CDR1 SGDLS and CDR2 YYNGEE. The CDR3 loop spans 12 amino acids. V shed 1 base and J shed 6 bases, with 4 bases lying between them. DNA of the CDR3: TGTGCCAGCAGCGTATGGTCCGGGGAGCTGTTTTTT. Translation gives CASSVWSGELFF.

The V and J genes are TRBV24-1 and TRBJ1-6; maybe TRBD1 (5 bases). The CDR3 runs 17 residues. The germline V gene encodes CDR1 KGHDR and CDR2 SFDVKD. The V end was cut by 0 bases, the J end by 7 bases, with 15 bases between. CDR3 DNA: TGTGCCACCAGTGATTTGCAAGCTGGGCAGGGCAATTCACCCCTCCACTTT. This encodes CATSDLQAGQGNSPLHF.

This clonotype has a handful of counts. The chain couples TRBV15 to TRBJ2-7, with D perhaps TRBD1 or TRBD2 (5 bases each). The CDR3 spans 15 residues. Trimming removed 0 bases from V and 0 bases from J, with 9 bases in between. Germline V gene lookup returns CDR1 LNHNV and CDR2 YYDKDF (reference sequence). This CDR3 is CATSRDKGSSYEQYF. In DNA, the CDR3 is TGTGCCACCAGCAGAGACAAGGGGAGCTCCTACGAGCAGTACTTC.

A few counts support this clonotype. The chain links TRBV5-1 to TRBJ1-3; a possible D gene is TRBD1 (5 bases). Per the germline V gene, CDR1 is SGHRS and CDR2 is YFSETQ. The length of the CDR3 is 14 residues. V was trimmed by 1 base and J by 8 bases, leaving 13 bases between them. Here the CDR3 reads CASSLTGPRDTIYF. In nucleotides, the CDR3 is TGCGCCAGCAGCTTGACAGGTCCCCGGGACACCATATATTTT.

V and J are TRBV6-5 and TRBJ1-2; D not resolved. V was pared by 8 bases and J by 4 bases, with 17 bases between. Germline CDR1 reads MNHEY; CDR2 reads SVGAGI. The CDR3 is 14 residues long. CDR3 loop: CASHGGFVGYGYTF. Written as DNA, the CDR3 is TGTGCCAGCCATGGCGGGTTCGTGGGCTATGGCTACACCTTC.

The table lists this clonotype with a count of one. V is TRBV12-3 or TRBV12-4 and J is TRBJ1-6, with 8 bases fitting TRBD1. V trimming: 2 bases; J trimming: 9 bases; junction bases outside the gene matches: 3. The CDR3 is made up of 14 amino acids. CDR3 protein: CASSLRDRSSPLHF. As DNA, the CDR3 is TGTGCCAGCAGTTTACGGGACAGGAGTTCACCCCTCCACTTT.

CDR3 loop: CASSPQGIVQDTQYF. DNA of the CDR3: TGTGCCAGCAGTCCGCAGGGAATCGTACAAGATACGCAGTATTTT. The V and J genes are TRBV27 and TRBJ2-3, with D tentatively TRBD1 (5 bases). CDR3 length: 15 residues. Germline loops: CDR1 MNHEY, CDR2 SMNVEV (reference sequence). Trimming took 5 bases from V and 5 from J, leaving 17 bases between them.

This clonotype appeared a few times. The CDR3 spells CASSVGYGYTF. In nucleotides, the CDR3 is TGTGCCAGCAGTGTGGGGTATGGCTACACCTTC. The gene calls are TRBV25-1 and TRBJ1-2; D not resolved. The CDR3 consists of 11 residues. Looked up from germline, CDR1 is MGHDK and CDR2 is SYGVNS. Between the trimmed V and J ends, which lost 4 bases and 5 bases, there was a span of 5 bases.

A few counts support this clonotype. V usage is TRBV29-1 and J usage is TRBJ2-1, with D possibly being TRBD2 (7 bases). The CDR3 loop spans 14 amino acids. Germline loops: CDR1 SQVTM, CDR2 ANQGSEA. Trimming took 6 bases from V and 1 from J, leaving 13 bases between them. DNA for the CDR3: TGCAGCGTCCTAGAGGGGGGGTCCTACAATGAGCAGTTCTTC. Amino acid sequence: CSVLEGGSYNEQFF.

In this sample, this clonotype turned up many times. V is TRBV6-5 and J is TRBJ1-1, with D uncertain. This CDR3 has 12 residues. Trimming pared 5 bases from V and 6 bases from J, leaving 10 bases between. Per germline, CDR1 MNHEY and CDR2 SVGAGI. The CDR3 sequence is CASSTLRAEAFF. DNA of the CDR3: TGTGCCAGCAGTACTCTAAGGGCTGAAGCTTTCTTT.

The chain joins TRBV12-3 or TRBV12-4 to TRBJ2-7, with 7 bases lining up with TRBD2. The V and J ends lost 2 bases and 0 bases, in that order; junction bases with no gene match: 1. CDR3 length: 14 residues. The DNA for the CDR3 is TGTGCCAGCAGTTTATGGGGGGGCTCCTACGAGCAGTACTTC. Its translation: CASSLWGGSYEQYF.